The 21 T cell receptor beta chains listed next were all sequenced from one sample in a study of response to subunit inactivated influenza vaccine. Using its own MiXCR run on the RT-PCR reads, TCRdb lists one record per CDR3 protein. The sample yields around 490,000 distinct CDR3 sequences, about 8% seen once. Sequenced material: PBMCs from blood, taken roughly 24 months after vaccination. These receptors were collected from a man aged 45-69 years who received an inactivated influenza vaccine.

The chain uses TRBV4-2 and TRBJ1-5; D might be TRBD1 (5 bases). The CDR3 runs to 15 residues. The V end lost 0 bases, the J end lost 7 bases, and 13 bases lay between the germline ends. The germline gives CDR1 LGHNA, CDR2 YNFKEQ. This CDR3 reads CASSQDVRGRQPQHF. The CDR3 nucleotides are TGTGCCAGCAGCCAAGATGTCCGGGGACGGCAGCCCCAGCATTTT.

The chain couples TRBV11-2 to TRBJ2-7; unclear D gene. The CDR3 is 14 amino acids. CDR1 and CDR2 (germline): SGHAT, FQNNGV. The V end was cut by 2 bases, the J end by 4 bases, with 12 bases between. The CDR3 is CASSLNLGMYEQYF. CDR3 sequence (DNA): TGTGCCAGCAGCTTAAATCTGGGGATGTACGAGCAGTACTTC.

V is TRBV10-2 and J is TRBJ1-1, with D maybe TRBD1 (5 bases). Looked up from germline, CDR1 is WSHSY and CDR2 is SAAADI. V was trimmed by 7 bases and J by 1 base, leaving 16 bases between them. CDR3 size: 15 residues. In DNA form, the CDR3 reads TGCGCCAGCAACCTCCAGGGTCTGACGAACACTGAAGCTTTCTTT. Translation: CASNLQGLTNTEAFF.

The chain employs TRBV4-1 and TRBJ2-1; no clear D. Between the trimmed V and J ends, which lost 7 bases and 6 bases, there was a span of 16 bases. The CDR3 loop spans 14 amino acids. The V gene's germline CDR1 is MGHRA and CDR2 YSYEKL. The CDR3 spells CASTDSWVGNEQFF. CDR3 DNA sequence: TGCGCCAGCACCGATTCGTGGGTCGGCAATGAGCAGTTCTTC.

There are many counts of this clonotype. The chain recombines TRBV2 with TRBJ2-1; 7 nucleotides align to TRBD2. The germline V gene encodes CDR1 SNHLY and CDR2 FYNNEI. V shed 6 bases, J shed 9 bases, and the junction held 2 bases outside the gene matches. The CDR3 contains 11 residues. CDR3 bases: TGTGCCAGCAGGGGGGGGATTGAGCAGTTCTTC. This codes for CASRGGIEQFF.

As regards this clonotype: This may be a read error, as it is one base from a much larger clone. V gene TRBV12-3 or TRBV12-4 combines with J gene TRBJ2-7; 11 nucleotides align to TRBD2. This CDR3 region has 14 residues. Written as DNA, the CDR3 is TGTGCCAGCACGATAGCGGGAGGGTCCTACGAGCGGTACTTC. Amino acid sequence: CASTIAGGSYERYF.

The chain's CDR3 is CASSKGAAYNEQFF. The CDR3 coding sequence is TGTGCCAGCAGTAAAGGGGCCGCCTACAATGAGCAGTTCTTC. This chain joins TRBV6-1 and TRBJ2-1, with D possibly matching TRBD1 (5 bases). The CDR3 is 14 residues long. The V end was cut by 5 bases, the J end by 2 bases, with 10 bases between. Germline V lookup: CDR1 MNHNS, CDR2 SASEGT.

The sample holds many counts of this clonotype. The chain's CDR3 is CASSNLLGHEQFF. In DNA, the CDR3 is TGTGCCAGCAGTAATTTGCTGGGCCATGAGCAGTTCTTC. The rearrangement uses TRBV9 and TRBJ2-1; D unclear. Trimming took off 5 bases at V and 8 bases at J, with 14 bases between the two ends. The CDR3 consists of 13 residues. Germline CDR1 and CDR2: SGDLS and YYNGEE.

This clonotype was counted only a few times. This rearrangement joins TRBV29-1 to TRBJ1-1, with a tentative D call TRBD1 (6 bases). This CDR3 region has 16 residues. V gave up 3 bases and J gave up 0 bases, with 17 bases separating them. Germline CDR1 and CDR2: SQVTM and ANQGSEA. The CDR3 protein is CSVEAPGASMNTEAFF. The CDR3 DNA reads TGCAGCGTTGAGGCCCCAGGGGCATCCATGAACACTGAAGCTTTCTTT.

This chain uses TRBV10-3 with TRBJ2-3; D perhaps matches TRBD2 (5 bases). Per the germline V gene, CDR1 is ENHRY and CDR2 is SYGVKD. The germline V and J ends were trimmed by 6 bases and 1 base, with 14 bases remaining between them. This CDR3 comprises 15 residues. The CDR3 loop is CAIRLTVEGTDTQYF. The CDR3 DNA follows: TGTGCCATCAGATTAACAGTGGAGGGCACAGATACGCAGTATTTT.

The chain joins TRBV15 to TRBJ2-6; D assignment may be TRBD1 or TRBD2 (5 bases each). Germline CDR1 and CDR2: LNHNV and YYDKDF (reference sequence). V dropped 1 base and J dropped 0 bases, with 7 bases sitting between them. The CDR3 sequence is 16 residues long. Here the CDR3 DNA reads TGTGCCACCAGCAGAGGGGGGAGCTCTGGGGCCAACGTCCTGACTTTC. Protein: CATSRGGSSGANVLTF.

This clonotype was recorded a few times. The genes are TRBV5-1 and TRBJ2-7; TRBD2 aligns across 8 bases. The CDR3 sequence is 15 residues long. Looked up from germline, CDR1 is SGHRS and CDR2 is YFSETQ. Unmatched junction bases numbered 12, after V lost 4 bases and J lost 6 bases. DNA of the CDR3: TGCGCCAGCAGCCTCAGCGGGGGTCTGTCCAGCGAGCAGTACTTC. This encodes CASSLSGGLSSEQYF.

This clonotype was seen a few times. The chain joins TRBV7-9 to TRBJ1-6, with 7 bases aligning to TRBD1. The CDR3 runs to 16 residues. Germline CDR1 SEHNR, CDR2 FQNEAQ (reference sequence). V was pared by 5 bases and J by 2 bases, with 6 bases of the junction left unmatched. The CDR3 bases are TGTGCCAGCAGCCGCGACAGGGTTACCTATAATTCACCCCTCCACTTT. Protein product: CASSRDRVTYNSPLHF.

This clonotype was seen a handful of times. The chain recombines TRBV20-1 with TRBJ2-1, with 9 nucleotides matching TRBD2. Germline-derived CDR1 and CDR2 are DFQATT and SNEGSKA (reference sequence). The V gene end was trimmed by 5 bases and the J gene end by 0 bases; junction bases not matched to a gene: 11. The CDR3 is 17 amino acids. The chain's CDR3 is CSAPSSGTTFSYNEQFF. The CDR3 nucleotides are TGCAGTGCTCCCTCTAGCGGGACTACCTTCTCCTACAATGAGCAGTTCTTC.

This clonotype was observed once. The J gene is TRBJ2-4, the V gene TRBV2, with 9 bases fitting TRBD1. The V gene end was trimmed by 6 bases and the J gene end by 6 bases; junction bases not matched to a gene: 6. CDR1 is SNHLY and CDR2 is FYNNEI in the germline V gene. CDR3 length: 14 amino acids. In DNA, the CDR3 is TGTGCCAGCAGGTACAGGGGGCTAGTAAACATTCAGTACTTC. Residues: CASRYRGLVNIQYF.

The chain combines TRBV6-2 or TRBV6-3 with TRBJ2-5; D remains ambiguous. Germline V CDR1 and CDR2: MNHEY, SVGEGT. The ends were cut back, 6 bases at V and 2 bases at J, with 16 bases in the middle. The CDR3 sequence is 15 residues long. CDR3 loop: CASSPYRLPQETQYF. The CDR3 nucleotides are TGTGCCAGCAGCCCGTACCGGCTGCCTCAAGAGACCCAGTACTTC.

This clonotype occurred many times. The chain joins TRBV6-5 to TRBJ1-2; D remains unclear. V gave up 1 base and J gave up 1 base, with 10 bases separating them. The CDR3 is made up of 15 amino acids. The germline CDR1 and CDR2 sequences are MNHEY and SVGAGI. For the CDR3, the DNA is TGTGCCAGCAGTTACTTAGGAAAGGATAACTATGGCTACACCTTC. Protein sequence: CASSYLGKDNYGYTF.

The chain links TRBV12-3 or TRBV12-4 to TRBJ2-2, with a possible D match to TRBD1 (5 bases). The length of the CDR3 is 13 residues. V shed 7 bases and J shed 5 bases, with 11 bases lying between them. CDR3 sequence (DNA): TGTGCCAGCAAGTGGCCAGGGACCGGGGAGCTGTTTTTT. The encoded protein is CASKWPGTGELFF.

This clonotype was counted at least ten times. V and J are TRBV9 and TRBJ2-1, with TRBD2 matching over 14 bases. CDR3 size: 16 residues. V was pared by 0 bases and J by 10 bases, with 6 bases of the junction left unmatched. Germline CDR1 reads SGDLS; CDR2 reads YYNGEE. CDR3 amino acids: CASSVGTSGRTAEQFF. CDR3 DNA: TGTGCCAGCAGCGTAGGGACTAGCGGGAGGACCGCCGAGCAGTTCTTC. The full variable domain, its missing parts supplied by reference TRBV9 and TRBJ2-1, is DSGVTQTPKHLITATGQRVTLRCSPRSGDLSVYWYQQSLDQGLQFLIQYYNGEERAKGNILERFSAQQFPDLHSELNLSSLELGDSALYFCASSVGTSGRTAEQFFGPGTRLTVL.

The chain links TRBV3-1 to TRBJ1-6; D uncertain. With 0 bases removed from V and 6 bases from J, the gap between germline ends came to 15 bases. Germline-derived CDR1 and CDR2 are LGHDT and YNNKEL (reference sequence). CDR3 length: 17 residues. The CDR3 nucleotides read TGTGCCAGCAGCCAAGATAAGTTAGGGAACTTTAATTCACCCCTCCACTTT. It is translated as CASSQDKLGNFNSPLHF. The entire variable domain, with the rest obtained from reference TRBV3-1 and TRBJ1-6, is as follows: DTAVSQTPKYLVTQMGNDKSIKCEQNLGHDTMYWYKQDSKKFLKIMFSYNNKELIINETVPNRFSPKSPDKAHLNLHINSLELGDSAVYFCASSQDKLGNFNSPLHFGNGTRLTVT.

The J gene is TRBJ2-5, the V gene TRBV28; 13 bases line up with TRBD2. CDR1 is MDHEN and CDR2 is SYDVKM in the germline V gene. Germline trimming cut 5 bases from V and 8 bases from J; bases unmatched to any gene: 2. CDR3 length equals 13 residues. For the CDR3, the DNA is TGTGCCAGCAGTACTAGCGGGAGGGGTACCCAGTACTTC. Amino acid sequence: CASSTSGRGTQYF.